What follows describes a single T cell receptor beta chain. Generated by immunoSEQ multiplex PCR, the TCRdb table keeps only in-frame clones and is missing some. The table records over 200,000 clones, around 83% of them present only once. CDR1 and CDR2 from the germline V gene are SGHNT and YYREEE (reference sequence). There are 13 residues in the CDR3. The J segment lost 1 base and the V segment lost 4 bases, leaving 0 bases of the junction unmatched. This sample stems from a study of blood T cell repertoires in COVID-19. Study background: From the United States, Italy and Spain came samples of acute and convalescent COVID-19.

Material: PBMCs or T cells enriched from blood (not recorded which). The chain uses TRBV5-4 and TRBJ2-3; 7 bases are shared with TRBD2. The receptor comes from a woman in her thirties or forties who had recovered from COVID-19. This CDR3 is CASSGRGTDTQYF. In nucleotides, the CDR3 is TGTGCCAGCAGCGGGAGGGGCACAGATACGCAGTATTTT. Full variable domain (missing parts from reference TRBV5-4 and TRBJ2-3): ETGVTQSPTHLIKTRGQQVTLRCSSQSGHNTVSWYQQALGQGPQFIFQYYREEENGRGNFPPRFSGLQFPNYSSELNVNALELDDSALYLCASSGRGTDTQYFGPGTRLTVL.